This TCR beta chain derives from a study of blood T cell repertoires in COVID-19. The repertoire was sequenced with immunoSEQ multiplex PCR; TCRdb's copy has only in-frame clones and lacks some. The profile covers about 470,000 clones, with about nine tenths appearing a single time and 0.65% to 0.9% taken by the ten largest. This CDR3 contains 15 residues. Germline V gene sequence: CDR1 SEHNR, CDR2 FQNEAQ (reference sequence). The V gene end was trimmed by 4 bases and the J gene end by 0 bases; junction bases not matched to a gene: 4. This chain uses TRBV7-9 with TRBJ2-3, with 7 bases aligning to TRBD2. This TCR was recovered from a woman in her late teens or twenties who had recovered from COVID-19. Sequenced sample: PBMCs or T cells enriched from blood (not recorded which). CDR3 in amino acids: CASSSGLDSTDTQYF. For the CDR3, the DNA is TGTGCCAGCAGCTCAGGACTAGACAGCACAGATACGCAGTATTTT.